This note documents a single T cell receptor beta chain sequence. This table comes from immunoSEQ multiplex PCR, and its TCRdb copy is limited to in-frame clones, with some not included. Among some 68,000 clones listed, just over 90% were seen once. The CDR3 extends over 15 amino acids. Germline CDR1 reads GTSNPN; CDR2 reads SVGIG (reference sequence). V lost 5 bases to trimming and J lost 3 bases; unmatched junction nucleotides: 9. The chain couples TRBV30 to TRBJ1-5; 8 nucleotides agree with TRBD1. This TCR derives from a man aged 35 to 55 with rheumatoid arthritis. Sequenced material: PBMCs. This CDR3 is CAWQRGQANNQPQHF. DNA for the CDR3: TGTGCCTGGCAACGGGGACAGGCGAACAATCAGCCCCAGCATTTT.